These T cell receptor beta chains were read from a single sample in a study of blood T cell repertoires in COVID-19. Sequencing used immunoSEQ multiplex PCR; TCRdb keeps in-frame clones, though not all of them. This repertoire shows about 130,000 clones, 85% found once; its top ten account for approximately 6.6%. The sample comprised peripheral blood. The receptors shown here come from a man older than 75 with active or convalescent COVID-19. The CDR3 runs from the conserved cysteine through the conserved F or W. A D gene is named only where the DNA matches it firmly. The listing skips clone size in some rows; elsewhere it reads once, few, many or a size class.

J | D | size | V | CDR3 | DNA
TRBJ1-2 | TRBD1 | NA | TRBV19 | CASSLSQGALYGYTF | TGTGCCAGTAGCCTCTCCCAGGGGGCTCTCTATGGCTACACCTTC
TRBJ2-5 | TRBD2 | NA | TRBV2 | CANQGLAGVETQYF | TGTGCCAACCAGGGACTAGCGGGGGTGGAGACCCAGTACTTC
TRBJ2-1 | NA | NA | TRBV5-1 | CASSFGTQSPYNEQFF | TGCGCCAGCAGCTTTGGGACTCAATCCCCCTACAATGAGCAGTTCTTC
TRBJ2-6 | TRBD2 | NA | TRBV9 | CASSVASRISGRLAGANVLTF | TGTGCCAGCAGCGTAGCATCCCGGATTAGCGGGAGGTTGGCAGGGGCCAACGTCCTGACTTTC
TRBJ1-2 | TRBD1 | NA | TRBV4-3 | CASSQDRAPYGYTF | TGCGCCAGCAGCCAGGACAGGGCCCCTTATGGCTACACCTTC
TRBJ1-3 | NA | NA | TRBV18 | CASSPTGTSGNTIYF | TGTGCCAGCTCACCCACAGGTACCTCTGGAAACACCATATATTTT
TRBJ2-2 | TRBD2 | NA | TRBV14 | CASRLAGLTGELFF | TGTGCCAGCAGACTAGCGGGGCTGACCGGGGAGCTGTTTTTT
TRBJ2-5 | TRBD2 | NA | TRBV24-1 | CATSELTGLAGEETQYF | TGTGCCACCAGTGAACTTACAGGACTAGCGGGAGAAGAGACCCAGTACTTC
TRBJ2-1 | TRBD2 | NA | TRBV7-9 | CASSLAGGMYEQFF | TGTGCCAGCAGCTTAGCGGGGGGGATGTATGAGCAGTTCTTC
TRBJ1-6 | NA | NA | TRBV7-8 | CASSRDRGSPLHF | TGTGCCAGCAGCCGGGACCGGGGTTCACCCCTCCACTTT
TRBJ2-5 | NA | NA | TRBV6-5 | CASSYRGQETQYF | TGTGCCAGCAGTTACAGGGGCCAAGAGACCCAGTACTTC
TRBJ2-1 | NA | once | TRBV21-1 | CASSKPGTSGGRDEQFF | TGTGCCAGCAGCAAGCCCGGGACTAGCGGGGGGCGAGATGAGCAGTTCTTC
TRBJ1-4 | NA | NA | TRBV30 | CAWSWGATNEKLFF | TGTGCCTGGAGTTGGGGAGCAACTAATGAAAAACTGTTTTTT
TRBJ2-2 | TRBD1 | NA | TRBV5-1 | CASSIRDRATGELFF | TGCGCCAGCAGCATCCGGGACAGGGCCACCGGGGAGCTGTTTTTT
TRBJ1-4 | NA | NA | TRBV7-9 | CASSALQGPGEKLFF | TGTGCCAGCAGCGCGCTACAGGGCCCGGGGGAAAAACTGTTTTTT
TRBJ1-4 | NA | NA | TRBV4-1 | CASSLATAGSNEKLFF | TGCGCCAGCAGCCTTGCGACGGCAGGGTCGAATGAAAAACTGTTTTTT
TRBJ2-3 | NA | NA | TRBV30 | CAWRGADTDTQYF | TGTGCCTGGAGGGGGGCCGACACAGATACGCAGTATTTT
TRBJ1-1 | TRBD1 | NA | TRBV6-5 | CASSRQGEAFF | TGTGCCAGCAGTAGACAGGGCGAAGCTTTCTTT
TRBJ2-7 | NA | NA | TRBV4-3 | CASSPPGSYEQYF | TGCGCCAGCAGCCCCCCAGGTTCCTACGAGCAGTACTTC
TRBJ1-5 | NA | NA | TRBV19 | CAGSSGTPTSNQPQHF | TGTGCCGGATCCTCCGGGACACCAACTAGCAATCAGCCCCAGCATTTT
TRBJ2-2 | TRBD2 | NA | TRBV9 | CASSAQGTSGGPPRTGELFF | TGTGCCAGCAGCGCCCAGGGGACTAGCGGGGGGCCCCCGAGGACCGGGGAGCTGTTTTTT
TRBJ1-5 | NA | NA | TRBV28 | CASRGQYNQPQHF | TGTGCCAGCAGGGGGCAGTACAATCAGCCCCAGCATTTT
TRBJ1-1 | NA | NA | TRBV27 | CASSLDSRTEAFF | TGTGCCAGCAGTTTGGACAGTCGCACTGAAGCTTTCTTT
TRBJ1-2 | NA | NA | TRBV5-6 | CASGRGTGGYTF | TGTGCTAGCGGACGGGGAACGGGTGGCTACACCTTC
TRBJ2-5 | NA | NA | TRBV7-2 | CASSISPRAWQETQYF | TGTGCCAGCTCCATCTCCCCCAGGGCGTGGCAAGAGACCCAGTACTTC
TRBJ2-7 | NA | NA | TRBV7-8 | CASSLETRAYEQYF | TGTGCCAGCAGCTTGGAGACTAGAGCCTACGAGCAGTACTTC
TRBJ1-1 | TRBD1 | NA | TRBV6-2/TRBV6-3 | CASSRDRAYTEAFF | TGTGCCAGCAGTAGGGACAGGGCCTACACTGAAGCTTTCTTT
TRBJ1-2 | NA | NA | TRBV18 | CASSPPTVTYGYTF | TGTGCCAGCTCACCACCGACAGTAACTTATGGCTACACCTTC
TRBJ1-5 | NA | NA | TRBV19 | CASSKIRTAVGSGYGNQPQHF | TGTGCCAGTAGTAAGATAAGGACAGCCGTGGGTTCGGGGTATGGCAATCAGCCCCAGCATTTT
TRBJ1-1 | TRBD1 | NA | TRBV29-1 | CSGWTGKDTEAFF | TGCAGCGGCTGGACAGGGAAGGACACTGAAGCTTTCTTT
TRBJ2-3 | NA | NA | TRBV24-1 | CATRPGLTDTQYF | TGTGCCACCCGACCAGGGCTCACAGATACGCAGTATTTT
TRBJ1-5 | NA | NA | TRBV24-1 | CATSDEALNQPQHF | TGTGCCACCAGTGATGAGGCTCTCAATCAGCCCCAGCATTTT
TRBJ2-1 | TRBD2 | NA | TRBV20-1 | CSASLGGGRSYNEQFF | TGCAGTGCTAGTCTCGGCGGGGGTCGCTCCTACAATGAGCAGTTCTTC
TRBJ2-1 | NA | NA | TRBV24-1 | CATSGGTDNYNEQFF | TGTGCCACCAGTGGCGGGACGGATAACTACAATGAGCAGTTCTTC
TRBJ1-5 | NA | NA | TRBV4-1 | CASSQDRSRGRQPQHF | TGCGCCAGCAGCCAAGATCGGTCCAGGGGCCGTCAGCCCCAGCATTTT
TRBJ1-2 | TRBD1 | NA | TRBV7-2 | CASSLALDRVNGYTF | TGTGCCAGCAGCTTAGCCCTGGACAGGGTGAATGGCTACACCTTC
TRBJ2-2 | TRBD1 | few | TRBV5-1 | CASSRQGDTGELFF | TGCGCCAGCAGCCGACAGGGAGACACCGGGGAGCTGTTTTTT
TRBJ1-5 | NA | NA | TRBV30 | CAWSPGQINQPQHF | TGTGCCTGGAGTCCTGGACAGATAAATCAGCCCCAGCATTTT
TRBJ2-5 | NA | NA | TRBV27 | CASSSSGWETQYF | TGTGCCAGCAGCTCCTCGGGATGGGAGACCCAGTACTTC
TRBJ1-6 | NA | NA | TRBV9 | CASSEGGAGAAPPLHF | TGTGCCAGCAGCGAGGGGGGGGCAGGGGCAGCGCCACCCCTCCACTTT
TRBJ1-2 | NA | NA | TRBV27 | CASSLSIGSYGYTF | TGTGCCAGCAGTTTATCGATTGGGAGCTATGGCTACACCTTC
TRBJ2-1 | NA | NA | TRBV19 | CASSITRENGNEQFF | TGTGCCAGTAGTATAACACGGGAGAATGGGAATGAGCAGTTCTTC
TRBJ2-1 | TRBD2 | NA | TRBV6-6 | CASSLGREGWYNEQFF | TGTGCCAGCAGTTTAGGCCGGGAGGGTTGGTACAATGAGCAGTTCTTC
TRBJ2-3 | TRBD2 | NA | TRBV29-1 | CSVERQNSGAQYF | TGCAGCGTTGAACGGCAGAATAGCGGGGCGCAGTATTTT
TRBJ2-1 | TRBD2 | NA | TRBV5-5 | CASSSPGLAANEQFF | TGTGCCAGCAGCTCCCCCGGGCTAGCGGCCAATGAGCAGTTCTTC
TRBJ2-2 | NA | NA | TRBV18 | CASSLLSANTGELFF | TGTGCCAGCTCCCTCTTATCGGCGAACACCGGGGAGCTGTTTTTT
TRBJ2-7 | NA | NA | TRBV27 | CASSPGRRGSYEQYF | TGTGCCAGCAGTCCCGGTAGGAGGGGCTCCTACGAGCAGTACTTC
TRBJ1-4 | NA | once | TRBV27 | CASSLMGAINEKLFF | TGTGCCAGCAGTTTGATGGGGGCGATCAATGAAAAACTGTTTTTT